The 18 T cell receptor beta chains given below trace back to one sample, sequenced in a study of T cell clonotyping in hematopoietic cell transplantation. Produced via immunoSEQ multiplex PCR; TCRdb's table is partial and in-frame only. The profile covers about 50,000 clones, with about nine tenths appearing a single time and 5.5% to 7% taken by the ten largest. Indicated time point: recipient sample about 28 days before transplant, after cytoreduction. The sequencing used peripheral blood mononuclear cells, collected before stem cell transplant. These receptors were collected from a man in his fifties or sixties with biphenotypic leukemia. Some clones in this sample may be carry-over from other donors' samples.

This chain uses TRBV28 with TRBJ1-5; D ambiguous. CDR3 length: 14 residues. Trimming took 0 bases from V and 0 from J, leaving 3 bases between them. Germline CDR1 reads MDHEN; CDR2 reads SYDVKM. CDR3 amino acids: CASSLWGSNQPQHF. The CDR3 DNA follows: TGTGCCAGCAGTTTATGGGGTAGCAATCAGCCCCAGCATTTT.

This clone has only a few counts. The chain employs TRBV27 and TRBJ1-4, with 7 bases identical to TRBD1. Germline trimming cut 6 bases from V and 14 bases from J; bases unmatched to any gene: 12. The CDR3 totals 13 residues. Germline assignment: CDR1 MNHEY and CDR2 SMNVEV (reference sequence). The CDR3 bases are TGTGCCAGCAGATTTACCGGGACAGAGTCGCTGTTTTTT. Translation: CASRFTGTESLFF.

This clone was picked up one time. V gene TRBV4-1 combines with J gene TRBJ1-5, with D unresolved. Germline V gene lookup returns CDR1 MGHRA and CDR2 YSYEKL. This CDR3 is 16 amino acids long. The V gene lost 0 bases and the J gene lost 0 bases, with 9 bases spanning the gap. Here the CDR3 DNA reads TGCGCCAGCAGCCAAGACAGTCGGTATAGCAATCAGCCCCAGCATTTT. Its translation is CASSQDSRYSNQPQHF.

The chain joins TRBV10-3 to TRBJ1-5, with D tentatively TRBD1 (6 bases). There are 18 residues in the CDR3. V lost 3 bases, J lost 3 bases, and 21 bases lay in between. Germline V gene data show CDR1 as ENHRY and CDR2 as SYGVKD. The CDR3 sequence: CAISDLLVGGGDNQPQHF. DNA of the CDR3: TGTGCCATCAGTGACCTCCTCGTGGGGGGCGGGGACAATCAGCCCCAGCATTTT.

The rearrangement joins TRBV30 to TRBJ1-2; D ambiguous. V dropped 0 bases and J dropped 4 bases, with 18 bases sitting between them. The CDR3 covers 16 residues. From germline, CDR1 is GTSNPN and CDR2 SVGIG (reference sequence). CDR3 coding DNA: TGTGCCTGGAGTGTAGGGTGGGTCGGTCTTAGCTATGGCTACACCTTC. Translated, it gives CAWSVGWVGLSYGYTF.

The chain employs TRBV27 and TRBJ1-5; 10 nucleotides match TRBD1. The CDR3 has 15 amino acids. The ends lost 5 bases at V and 7 bases at J; junction bases unmatched: 8. Germline V CDR1 and CDR2: MNHEY, SMNVEV (reference sequence). CDR3 DNA: TGTGCCAGCAGTCAGGGGACAGGGGCCCGGCAGCCCCAGCATTTT. This translates into CASSQGTGARQPQHF.

The chain recombines TRBV11-2 with TRBJ2-5; the D gene is possibly TRBD2 (5 bases). Germline assignment: CDR1 SGHAT and CDR2 FQNNGV. The V gene lost 5 bases and the J gene lost 4 bases, with 20 bases spanning the gap. The CDR3 length is 16 residues. Written as DNA, the CDR3 is TGTGCCAGCAGCCCCGGACTCATAAATGCTGGAGAGACCCAGTACTTC. It is translated as CASSPGLINAGETQYF.

The chain combines TRBV30 with TRBJ1-2, with D tentatively TRBD1 (6 bases). Trimming left V 0 bases short and J 6 bases short, with 14 bases between. Germline V gene sequence: CDR1 GTSNPN, CDR2 SVGIG (reference sequence). The CDR3 totals 14 residues. The CDR3 nucleotides are TGTGCCTGGAGTGTACGGGCAGGGGACCATGGCTACACCTTC. Its translation is CAWSVRAGDHGYTF.

This chain connects TRBV9 to TRBJ2-1, with 7 bases that match TRBD1. The V segment lost 4 bases and the J segment 2 bases; nucleotides outside the gene matches: 3. The CDR3 totals 14 residues. The germline V gene has CDR1 SGDLS and CDR2 YYNGEE. The CDR3 region is CASSRTGPYNEQFF. In DNA, the CDR3 is TGTGCCAGCAGCCGGACAGGTCCCTACAATGAGCAGTTCTTC.

The rearrangement links TRBV4-1 to TRBJ1-5; 12 positions match TRBD1. The junction had 3 bases not matched to a gene; V was cut back by 0 bases and J by 6 bases. CDR3 length equals 16 residues. Per germline, CDR1 MGHRA and CDR2 YSYEKL. The DNA of the CDR3 is TGCGCCAGCAGCCAAGAAGGGACAGGGGGCTTTCAGCCCCAGCATTTT. It translates to CASSQEGTGGFQPQHF.

The gene calls are TRBV9 and TRBJ2-3; no clear D gene. Germline V gene sequence: CDR1 SGDLS, CDR2 YYNGEE. This CDR3 comprises 13 residues. Trimming stripped 0 bases from V and 4 bases from J, with 6 bases between. CDR3 residues: CASSVAPADTQYF. In nucleotides, the CDR3 is TGTGCCAGCAGCGTAGCTCCAGCAGATACGCAGTATTTT.

The chain has TRBV5-1 and TRBJ2-2; D is unclear. CDR1 and CDR2 (germline): SGHRS, YFSETQ. Trimming took off 2 bases at V and 2 bases at J, with 7 bases between the two ends. The CDR3 loop spans 14 amino acids. CDR3 nucleotides: TGCGCCAGCAGCTTCAGTCAAAACACCGGGGAGCTGTTTTTT. Translation gives CASSFSQNTGELFF.

The J gene is TRBJ2-7, the V gene TRBV20-1, with 12 bases aligning to TRBD2. CDR3 size: 11 residues. Germline CDR1 DFQATT, CDR2 SNEGSKA (reference sequence). The CDR3 bases are TGCCAGACGACTAGCGGGGGCAAGCAGTACTTC. Protein product: CQTTSGGKQYF.

The genes are TRBV9 and TRBJ2-7; 11 bases line up with TRBD2. V gave up 0 bases and J gave up 3 bases; unmatched junction bases: 2. Germline V gene sequence: CDR1 SGDLS, CDR2 YYNGEE. The CDR3 is made up of 15 amino acids. CDR3 bases: TGTGCCAGCAGCGTAGGGGGGACTAGCGGCTACGAGCAGTACTTC. Translated, it gives CASSVGGTSGYEQYF. The full variable domain, with the rest looked up from reference TRBV9 and TRBJ2-7, is DSGVTQTPKHLITATGQRVTLRCSPRSGDLSVYWYQQSLDQGLQFLIQYYNGEERAKGNILERFSAQQFPDLHSELNLSSLELGDSALYFCASSVGGTSGYEQYFGPGTRLTVT.

The V and J genes are TRBV19 and TRBJ1-2; D is possibly TRBD1 (6 bases). The V end lost 5 bases, the J end lost 4 bases, and 14 bases lay between the germline ends. The CDR3 length is 14 residues. The V gene's germline CDR1 is LNHDA and CDR2 SQIVND (reference sequence). CDR3 amino acids: CASSAGQTFYGYTF. CDR3 DNA sequence: TGTGCCAGTAGTGCTGGACAGACCTTCTATGGCTACACCTTC.

V gene TRBV30 combines with J gene TRBJ2-1; 7 bases map to TRBD2. The CDR3 has 12 amino acids. Germline CDR1 GTSNPN, CDR2 SVGIG (reference sequence). V lost 3 bases to trimming and J lost 9 bases; unmatched junction nucleotides: 5. CDR3 DNA: TGTGCCTGGAGCTGGGGGGGAGGTGAGCAGTTCTTC. Protein: CAWSWGGGEQFF.

The chain combines TRBV28 with TRBJ1-5, with D hard to call. Germline values: CDR1 MDHEN, CDR2 SYDVKM. The CDR3 covers 11 residues. The V gene lost 3 bases and the J gene lost 7 bases, with 4 bases spanning the gap. CDR3 nucleotides: TGTGCCAGCAGTTTTAAACAGCCCCAGCATTTT. Protein sequence: CASSFKQPQHF.

The rearrangement joins TRBV28 to TRBJ2-7; D possibly corresponds to TRBD1 (5 bases). Germline CDR1 is MDHEN and CDR2 is SYDVKM. V was clipped by 6 bases and J by 4 bases, with 19 bases between them. The CDR3 runs to 15 residues. The CDR3 coding sequence is TGTGCCAGCAGGCCCCCGCAGGGTACACTTTACGAGCAGTACTTC. Translating it yields CASRPPQGTLYEQYF.